Listed below are T cell receptor beta chains from one sample, sequenced in a study of beta chain features in type 1 diabetes. The method was immunoSEQ multiplex PCR; TCRdb's version includes in-frame clones alone and lacks a portion of them. Of about 410,000 clones listed, 14% are singletons. Sequencing was performed on naive CD4+ T cells from blood. The source of these receptors is a man aged 25 to 40 in good health. Each CDR3 is given with its conserved first and last residue. Fields, in order: V gene, clone size, D gene, J gene, CDR3 protein, CDR3 DNA. D genes are given only for firm matches. Clone size, where shown, is once, few, many, or a class for clones that have expanded.

>TRBV5-1|few|-|TRBJ2-3
CASSTLGGVTDTQYF
TGCGCCAGCAGCACTCTTGGAGGGGTCACAGATACGCAGTATTTT
>TRBV7-6|once|-|TRBJ2-1
CASSLAPTGHNEQFF
TGTGCCAGCAGCTTAGCGCCCACAGGACACAATGAGCAGTTCTTC
>TRBV7-2|-|-|TRBJ2-7
CASSLNSPYEQYF
TGTGCCAGCAGCTTAAACAGCCCCTACGAGCAGTACTTC
>TRBV7-3|-|-|TRBJ2-2
CASSLTPATGELFF
TGTGCCAGCAGCTTAACCCCAGCCACCGGGGAGCTGTTTTTT
>TRBV4-3|-|-|TRBJ2-3
CASSPSGVNRDTQYF
TGCGCCAGCAGCCCCTCAGGGGTGAATCGAGATACGCAGTATTTT
>TRBV29-1|-|-|TRBJ2-5
CSAQQASVGETQYF
TGCAGCGCCCAGCAGGCTAGTGTGGGGGAGACCCAGTACTTC
>TRBV14|-|-|TRBJ1-2
CASSQERVFRNYGYTF
TGTGCCAGCAGCCAAGAGAGGGTTTTTAGGAACTATGGCTACACCTTC
>TRBV30|-|TRBD1|TRBJ1-2
CAWSVRTRDRNYGYTF
TGTGCCTGGAGTGTAAGGACCCGGGACAGAAACTATGGCTACACCTTC
>TRBV6-1|-|-|TRBJ2-1
CASRNVRYNEQFF
TGTGCCAGCAGGAATGTCAGATACAATGAGCAGTTCTTC
>TRBV29-1|-|TRBD1|TRBJ2-2
CSVGDRAGAGELFF
TGCAGCGTTGGGGACAGGGCAGGCGCCGGGGAGCTGTTTTTT
>TRBV2|-|-|TRBJ2-1
CAKSPGFNEQFF
TGTGCCAAGTCACCTGGATTCAATGAGCAGTTCTTC
>TRBV7-2|few|-|TRBJ2-7
CASSLDRGYSYEQYF
TGTGCCAGCAGCTTAGATCGGGGCTACTCCTACGAGCAGTACTTC
>TRBV18|-|TRBD2|TRBJ2-1
CASSPGLAANEQFF
TGTGCCAGCTCACCGGGACTAGCGGCTAATGAGCAGTTCTTC
>TRBV5-1|-|TRBD1|TRBJ2-3
CASHSGGGTDTQYF
TGCGCCAGCCATTCAGGGGGCGGCACAGATACGCAGTATTTT
>TRBV21-1|few|-|TRBJ2-7
CASSLDSYEQYF
TGTGCCAGCAGCCTTGATTCCTACGAGCAGTACTTC
>TRBV18|few|-|TRBJ2-1
CASSPRVSGDEQFF
TGTGCCAGCTCACCGAGGGTATCGGGAGATGAGCAGTTCTTC
>TRBV5-4|few|-|TRBJ2-7
CASSLQSYEQYF
TGTGCCAGCAGCTTGCAATCCTACGAGCAGTACTTC
>TRBV7-2|-|-|TRBJ2-1
CASSLISSYNEQFF
TGTGCCAGCAGCTTAATCAGCTCCTACAATGAGCAGTTCTTC
>TRBV7-8|few|-|TRBJ2-3
CASSRDRLSTDTQYF
TGTGCCAGCAGCCGAGACAGACTCAGCACAGATACGCAGTATTTT
>TRBV9|-|TRBD2|TRBJ2-2
CASSPRLAGNTGELFF
TGTGCCAGCAGCCCTCGACTAGCGGGGAACACCGGGGAGCTGTTTTTT
>TRBV30|few|-|TRBJ2-4
CAWSEGNKNIQYF
TGTGCCTGGAGTGAAGGTAACAAAAACATTCAGTACTTC
>TRBV6-5|-|-|TRBJ2-1
CASSYSSGLGENEQFF
TGTGCCAGCAGTTACTCTAGCGGCCTGGGGGAGAATGAGCAGTTCTTC
>TRBV4-3|few|-|TRBJ2-7
CASSQGLGEQYF
TGCGCCAGCAGCCAGGGGCTCGGAGAGCAGTACTTC
>TRBV7-2|-|TRBD2|TRBJ2-5
CASSLVKPVAGEQETQYF
TGTGCCAGCAGCTTAGTTAAACCGGTAGCGGGGGAACAAGAGACCCAGTACTTC
>TRBV30|-|-|TRBJ1-4
CAWSGGRSNEKLFF
TGTGCCTGGAGCGGGGGCCGTTCCAATGAAAAACTGTTTTTT
>TRBV4-1|few|-|TRBJ1-5
CASSQDYGPNQPQHF
TGCGCCAGCAGCCAAGATTACGGACCCAATCAGCCCCAGCATTTT
>TRBV7-7|once|TRBD1|TRBJ2-5
CASALNRGVKTQYF
TGTGCTAGCGCCTTAAACAGGGGGGTAAAGACCCAGTACTTC
>TRBV29-1|-|-|TRBJ2-7
CSVARGARRSYEQYF
TGCAGCGTTGCGCGGGGCGCTAGGCGGTCCTACGAGCAGTACTTC
>TRBV29-1|-|-|TRBJ1-1
CSVGSRKFIANTEAFF
TGCAGCGTTGGGAGCAGGAAGTTTATCGCGAACACTGAAGCTTTCTTT
>TRBV9|few|TRBD2|TRBJ2-3
CASSVGLAGNTDTQYF
TGTGCCAGCAGCGTAGGACTAGCGGGGAACACAGATACGCAGTATTTT
>TRBV15|few|-|TRBJ2-7
CATSRDVAETYEQYF
TGTGCCACCAGCAGAGATGTTGCGGAAACCTACGAGCAGTACTTC
>TRBV7-3|few|TRBD1|TRBJ2-1
CASSLGGQGPYNEQFF
TGTGCCAGCAGCTTAGGAGGACAGGGCCCCTACAATGAGCAGTTCTTC
>TRBV19|-|TRBD1|TRBJ2-1
CASNLCPTGVNEQFF
TGTGCCAGTAACTTATGCCCGACAGGGGTAAATGAGCAGTTCTTC
>TRBV4-2|few|TRBD2|TRBJ2-5
CASSRLAGKETQYF
TGTGCCAGCAGCCGACTAGCCGGTAAAGAGACCCAGTACTTC
>TRBV7-2|-|TRBD2|TRBJ2-2
CASSARTSAGTGELFF
TGTGCCAGCAGCGCCCGGACTAGCGCAGGCACCGGGGAGCTGTTTTTT
>TRBV7-2|few|-|TRBJ2-1
CASSLGVSTNEQFF
TGTGCCAGCAGCTTAGGAGTGAGCACAAATGAGCAGTTCTTC
>TRBV2|few|-|TRBJ2-3
CASSERADTQYF
TGTGCCAGCAGCGAGCGGGCGGATACGCAGTATTTT
>TRBV6-5|few|-|TRBJ1-4
CASTAGQSSRKLFF
TGTGCCAGCACCGCTGGACAGTCCTCACGAAAACTGTTTTTT
>TRBV29-1|-|-|TRBJ1-1
CSVALGQTTEAFF
TGCAGCGTTGCCCTGGGGCAGACCACTGAAGCTTTCTTT
>TRBV30|-|TRBD1|TRBJ2-2
CASPDRGAGELFF
TGTGCCTCCCCGGACAGGGGGGCCGGGGAGCTGTTTTTT
>TRBV30|few|TRBD2|TRBJ2-1
CARSGSYNEQFF
TGTGCCCGGAGCGGGAGTTACAATGAGCAGTTCTTC
>TRBV27|-|-|TRBJ1-2
CASSILGGEANYGYTF
TGTGCCAGCAGTATCCTTGGAGGGGAAGCTAACTATGGCTACACCTTC
>TRBV12-5|few|TRBD1|TRBJ1-2
CASVAPGQGAGTF
TGTGCTAGCGTTGCCCCGGGACAGGGGGCGGGCACCTTC
>TRBV7-2|few|-|TRBJ1-1
CASSFNMNTEAFF
TGTGCCAGCAGCTTCAATATGAACACTGAAGCTTTCTTT
>TRBV5-4|few|TRBD1|TRBJ2-5
CASSLMWGQEETQYF
TGTGCCAGCAGCTTGATGTGGGGACAGGAAGAGACCCAGTACTTC
>TRBV28|few|TRBD1|TRBJ2-1
CASSFPGGDEQFF
TGTGCCAGCAGTTTTCCAGGGGGCGATGAGCAGTTCTTC
>TRBV15|few|-|TRBJ2-1
CATSRRLNRASYNEQFF
TGTGCCACCAGCAGAAGACTTAACAGGGCCTCCTACAATGAGCAGTTCTTC
>TRBV18|-|-|TRBJ2-1
CASSPKRQHSYNEQFF
TGTGCCAGCTCACCAAAGAGACAGCACTCCTACAATGAGCAGTTCTTC
>TRBV5-4|-|-|TRBJ1-1
CASSLNWRDTEAFF
TGTGCCAGCAGCTTGAATTGGAGGGACACTGAAGCTTTCTTT
>TRBV6-5|-|-|TRBJ1-6
CASSRDRNNSPLHF
TGTGCCAGCAGTCGCGACAGGAATAATTCACCCCTCCACTTT
>TRBV19|few|-|TRBJ1-6
CASSGDTPSPLHF
TGTGCCAGTAGTGGGGACACTCCTTCACCCCTCCACTTT
>TRBV7-9|few|TRBD2|TRBJ2-3
CASSPLAAPATQYF
TGTGCCAGCAGTCCACTAGCGGCCCCAGCCACGCAGTATTTT
>TRBV7-6|-|-|TRBJ2-3
CASSSGGAGTDTQYF
TGTGCCAGCAGCTCCGGAGGGGCAGGCACAGATACGCAGTATTTT
>TRBV9|few|TRBD1|TRBJ1-1
CASSVVTGFSNTEAFF
TGTGCCAGCAGCGTAGTGACAGGGTTCTCCAACACTGAAGCTTTCTTT
>TRBV6-1|-|TRBD2|TRBJ2-3
CASSALGLAGPSTDTQYF
TGTGCCAGCAGTGCCCTGGGACTAGCGGGACCGAGCACAGATACGCAGTATTTT
>TRBV11-2|-|-|TRBJ2-1
CASSSGGTYNEQFF
TGTGCCAGCAGCTCAGGTGGGACTTACAATGAGCAGTTCTTC
>TRBV30|few|TRBD1|TRBJ1-3
CAWSAPGQGGSGNTIYF
TGTGCCTGGAGTGCCCCGGGACAGGGGGGCTCTGGAAACACCATATATTTT
>TRBV13|-|-|TRBJ2-1
CASRPPLPGFEQFF
TGTGCCAGCAGGCCGCCCTTACCTGGCTTTGAGCAGTTCTTC
>TRBV28|-|-|TRBJ2-3
CASSFKASDTQYF
TGTGCCAGCAGTTTTAAAGCGTCAGATACGCAGTATTTT
>TRBV6-5|-|-|TRBJ1-1
CASSSLGLNTEAFF
TGTGCCAGCAGTTCCTTAGGTCTGAACACTGAAGCTTTCTTT